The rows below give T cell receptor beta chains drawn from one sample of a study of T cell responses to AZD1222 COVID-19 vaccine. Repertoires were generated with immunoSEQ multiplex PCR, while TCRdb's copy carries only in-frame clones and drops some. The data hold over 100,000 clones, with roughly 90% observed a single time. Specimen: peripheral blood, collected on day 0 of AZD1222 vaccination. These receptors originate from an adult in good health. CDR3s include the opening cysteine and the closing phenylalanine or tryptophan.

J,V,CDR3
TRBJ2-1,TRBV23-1,CASSQDPGQGYNEQFF
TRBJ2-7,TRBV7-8,CASSAGRQKVYEQYF
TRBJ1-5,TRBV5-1,CASSLPGGGNQPQHF
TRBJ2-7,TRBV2,CASRGLAYEQYF
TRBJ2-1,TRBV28,CASRDSGEYNEQFF
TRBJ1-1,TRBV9,CASSLIGETNTEAFF
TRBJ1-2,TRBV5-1,CASKQGPNYGYTF
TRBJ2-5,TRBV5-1,CASSSNQETQYF
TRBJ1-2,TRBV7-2,CASSPGVGHPNYGYTF
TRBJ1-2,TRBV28,CASSFRDRLNYGYTF
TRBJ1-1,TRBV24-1,CATRLDRGSSYTEAFF
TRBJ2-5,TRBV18,CASSTGVTQYF
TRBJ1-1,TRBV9,CASSDRIDTEAFF
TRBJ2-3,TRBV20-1,CSAPDTQYF
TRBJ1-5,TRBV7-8,CASSSGQGWGNQPQHF
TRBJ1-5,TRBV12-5,CASGWGGGLDSNQPQHF
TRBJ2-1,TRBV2,CASSGRVRNEQFF
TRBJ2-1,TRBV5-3,CARSLVAQTNEQFF
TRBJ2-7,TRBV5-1,CASSLQGSTYEQYF
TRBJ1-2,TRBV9,CASSVGVAMNGYTF
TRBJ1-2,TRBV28,CASSLSRHSTF
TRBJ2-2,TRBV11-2,CASSLWQGAPTGELFF
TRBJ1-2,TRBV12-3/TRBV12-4,CASSFSNYGYTF
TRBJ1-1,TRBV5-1,CASSMDSWNTEAFF
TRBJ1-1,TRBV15,CATSRDVAGDTEAFF
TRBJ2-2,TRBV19,CASSIGLAGANTGELFF
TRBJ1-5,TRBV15,CATSAGLGSNQPQHF
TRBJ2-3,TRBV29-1,CSASRPDRNRDTQYF
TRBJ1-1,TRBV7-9,CASSLDGGTEAFF
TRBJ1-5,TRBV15,CATSRDFASGVSNQPQHF
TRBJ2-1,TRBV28,CATMHGTGHNNEQFF
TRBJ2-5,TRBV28,CASSLPGSQETQYF
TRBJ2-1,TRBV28,CASKPGGPYNEQFF
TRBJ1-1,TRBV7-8,CASSLGQRLNTEAFF
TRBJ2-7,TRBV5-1,CASSFAGYSYEQYF
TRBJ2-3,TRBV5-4,CASSSGTGAGTDTQYF
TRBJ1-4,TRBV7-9,CASSFGQSAQKLFF
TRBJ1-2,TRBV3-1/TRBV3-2,CASSHQGARGYTF
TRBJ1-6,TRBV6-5,CASRKDRGINSPLHF